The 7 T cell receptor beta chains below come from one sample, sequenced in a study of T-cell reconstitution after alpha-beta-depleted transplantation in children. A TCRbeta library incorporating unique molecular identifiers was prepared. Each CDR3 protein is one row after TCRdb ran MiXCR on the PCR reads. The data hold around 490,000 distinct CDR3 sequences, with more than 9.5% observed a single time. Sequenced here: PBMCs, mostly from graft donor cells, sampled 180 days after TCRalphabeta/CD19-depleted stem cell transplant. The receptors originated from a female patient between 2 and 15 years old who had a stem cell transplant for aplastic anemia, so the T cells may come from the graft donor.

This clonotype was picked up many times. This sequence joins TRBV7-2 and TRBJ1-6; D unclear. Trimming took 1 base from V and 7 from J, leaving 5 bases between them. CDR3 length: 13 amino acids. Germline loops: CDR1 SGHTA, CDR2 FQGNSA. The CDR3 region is CASSLEGNSPLHF. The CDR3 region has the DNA TGTGCCAGCAGCTTAGAAGGAAATTCACCCCTCCACTTT.

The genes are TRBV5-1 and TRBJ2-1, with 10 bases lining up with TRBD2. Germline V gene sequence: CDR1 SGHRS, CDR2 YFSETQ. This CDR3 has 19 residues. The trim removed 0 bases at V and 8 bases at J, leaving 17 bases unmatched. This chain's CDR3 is CASSLALAGALSGADEQFF. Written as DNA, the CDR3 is TGCGCCAGCAGCTTGGCTCTAGCGGGAGCCCTTTCCGGGGCCGATGAGCAGTTCTTC.

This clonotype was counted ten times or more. This chain's CDR3 is CASSAAWGAQEQYF. In DNA, the CDR3 is TGTGCCAGCAGCGCCGCGTGGGGAGCGCAGGAGCAGTACTTC. The chain is built from TRBV3-1 and TRBJ2-7; maybe TRBD2 (5 bases). The CDR3 loop spans 14 amino acids. With 5 bases removed from V and 7 bases from J, the gap between germline ends came to 18 bases. Looked up from germline, CDR1 is LGHDT and CDR2 is YNNKEL (reference sequence).

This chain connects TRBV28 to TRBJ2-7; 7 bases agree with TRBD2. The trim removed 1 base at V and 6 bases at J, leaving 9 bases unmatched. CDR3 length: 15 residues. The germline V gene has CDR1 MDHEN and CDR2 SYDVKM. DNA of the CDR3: TGTGCCAGCAGTTTATTGGGACTACGCCTCCTCGAGCAGTACTTC. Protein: CASSLLGLRLLEQYF.

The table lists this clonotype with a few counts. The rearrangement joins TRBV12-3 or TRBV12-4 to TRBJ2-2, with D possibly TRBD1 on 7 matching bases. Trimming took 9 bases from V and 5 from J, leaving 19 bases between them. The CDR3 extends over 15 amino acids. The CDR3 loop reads CASIQGRSATGELFF. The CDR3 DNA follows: TGTGCCAGTATACAGGGGAGGAGTGCAACCGGGGAGCTGTTTTTT.

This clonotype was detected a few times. The CDR3 here is CASSPGGAVGNLNTEAFF. Here the CDR3 DNA reads TGCGCCAGCAGCCCCGGTGGGGCAGTAGGAAACTTGAACACTGAAGCTTTCTTT. V and J are TRBV5-1 and TRBJ1-1; possibly TRBD1 for D (5 bases). This CDR3 has 18 amino acids. V gave up 4 bases and J gave up 0 bases, with 22 bases separating them. Germline V gene sequence: CDR1 SGHRS, CDR2 YFSETQ.

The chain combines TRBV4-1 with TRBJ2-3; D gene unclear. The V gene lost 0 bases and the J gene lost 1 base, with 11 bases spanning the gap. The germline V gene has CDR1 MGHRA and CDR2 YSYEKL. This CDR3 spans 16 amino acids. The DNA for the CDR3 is TGCGCCAGCAGCCAAGATCTCCGGGCGGGCACAGATACGCAGTATTTT. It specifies CASSQDLRAGTDTQYF.